In this sample, the clone carrying this TCR beta chain turned up once. What it binds is unknown. There are 15 residues in the CDR3. The J segment lost 3 bases and the V segment lost 6 bases, leaving 8 bases of the junction unmatched. The germline gives CDR1 LNHDA, CDR2 SQIVND (reference sequence). This sample is drawn from a study of vaccination and CD4 T cells after COVID-19. At the Johns Hopkins FTIC core, DNA taken from cultured CD4+ T cells was sequenced by way of the Oncomine TCR Beta short-read assay. TCRdb reprocessed the PCR reads via MiXCR and lists one record per CDR3 protein. The sample includes some 15,000 distinct CDR3 sequences, around 52% of them seen just once. Treatment meaning: approximately nine-day PBMC culture with coronavirus spike peptide pools or control peptides (ViraFEST assay).

This TCR derives from a human donor who had recovered from COVID-19. Material: CD4+ T cells from blood, cultured in vitro. This rearrangement joins TRBV19 to TRBJ2-7, with 10 bases aligning to TRBD2. The CDR3 loop is CASSPWTSGHYEQYF. CDR3 DNA: TGTGCCAGTAGCCCGTGGACTAGCGGACACTACGAGCAGTACTTC.